The rows below give T cell receptor beta chains drawn from one sample of a study of blood T cell repertoires in COVID-19. Produced via immunoSEQ multiplex PCR; TCRdb's table is partial and in-frame only. The sample has 250,000 or so clones, approximately 88% seen once. What was sequenced was PBMCs or T cells enriched from blood (not recorded which). All receptors come from a middle-aged woman with acute COVID-19. The CDR3 runs from the conserved cysteine through the conserved F or W. Each record gives: J gene, V gene, clone size, D gene, CDR3 DNA, CDR3 protein. D genes are given only for firm matches. Some rows mark clone size as missing; the rest say once, few, many or name a class of expanded clone.

TRBJ2-1,TRBV20-1,-,-,TGCAGTGCTAGTTCGCGGGTAGTAGCGGCGTCTTACAATGAGCAGTTCTTC,CSASSRVVAASYNEQFF
TRBJ1-3,TRBV12-5,-,TRBD1,TGTGCTAGTGGCCCAGGGGGACCCGTTAACGACCATTCTGAGGGCACCATATATTTT,CASGPGGPVNDHSEGTIYF
TRBJ2-2,TRBV24-1,-,-,TGTGCCACCAGTGGCAGGCCCTCGAACACCGGGGAGCTGTTTTTT,CATSGRPSNTGELFF
TRBJ2-1,TRBV28,once,-,TGTGCCAGCAGTTTCCAGGGCGGCTTACAGAATGAGCAGTTCTTC,CASSFQGGLQNEQFF
TRBJ1-3,TRBV30,-,-,TGTGCCTGGAGTGTCGTCATAGGGGGACCGACGAGCTCTGGAAACACCATATATTTT,CAWSVVIGGPTSSGNTIYF
TRBJ1-5,TRBV10-1,once,-,TGCGCCAGCAGTGAGTCGGGTCAGGTGGTGTGGCCCCAGCATTTT,CASSESGQVVWPQHF
TRBJ1-4,TRBV5-6,-,-,TGTGCCAGCAGCTTGGTGGGGGCGAGGGAAAAACTGTTTTTT,CASSLVGAREKLFF
TRBJ1-1,TRBV5-1,-,-,TGCGCCAGCAGCTGGGAGGGGAACACTGAAGCTTTCTTT,CASSWEGNTEAFF
TRBJ2-5,TRBV6-2/TRBV6-3,-,-,TGTGCCAGCAGTTACCGGGTCCAAGAGACCCAGTACTTC,CASSYRVQETQYF
TRBJ2-1,TRBV10-3,-,TRBD1,TGTGCCATCAGTGAGGGACAGGGCAGCTACAATGAGCAGTTCTTC,CAISEGQGSYNEQFF